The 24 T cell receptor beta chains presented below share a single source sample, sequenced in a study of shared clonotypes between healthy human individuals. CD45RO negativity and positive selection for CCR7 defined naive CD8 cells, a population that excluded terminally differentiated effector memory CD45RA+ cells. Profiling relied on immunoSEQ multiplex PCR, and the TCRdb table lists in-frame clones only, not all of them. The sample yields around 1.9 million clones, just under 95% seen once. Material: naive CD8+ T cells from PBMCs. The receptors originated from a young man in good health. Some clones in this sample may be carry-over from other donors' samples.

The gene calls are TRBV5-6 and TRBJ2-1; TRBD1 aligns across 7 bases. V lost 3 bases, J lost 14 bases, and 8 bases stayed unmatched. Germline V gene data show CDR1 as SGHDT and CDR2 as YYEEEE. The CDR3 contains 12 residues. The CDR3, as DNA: TGTGCCAGCAGCTCCCTGGGGACAGTTGAGTTCTTC. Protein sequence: CASSSLGTVEFF.

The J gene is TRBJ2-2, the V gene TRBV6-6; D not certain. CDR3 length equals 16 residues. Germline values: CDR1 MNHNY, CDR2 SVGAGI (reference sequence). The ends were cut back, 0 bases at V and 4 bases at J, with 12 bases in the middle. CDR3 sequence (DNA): TGTGCCAGCAGTTACTCCCCAGGCCCGAGCACCGGGGAGCTGTTTTTT. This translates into CASSYSPGPSTGELFF.

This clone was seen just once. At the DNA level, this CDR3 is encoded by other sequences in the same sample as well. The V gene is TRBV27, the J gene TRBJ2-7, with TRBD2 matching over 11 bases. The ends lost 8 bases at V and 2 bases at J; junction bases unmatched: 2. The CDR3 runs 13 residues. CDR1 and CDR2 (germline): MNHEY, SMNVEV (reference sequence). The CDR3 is CASSGLAAYEQYF. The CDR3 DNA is TGTGCCAGCTCGGGACTAGCGGCCTACGAGCAGTACTTC.

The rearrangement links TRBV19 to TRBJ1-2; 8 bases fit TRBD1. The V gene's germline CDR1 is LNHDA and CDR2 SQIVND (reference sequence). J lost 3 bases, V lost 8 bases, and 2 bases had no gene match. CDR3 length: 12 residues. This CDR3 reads CASYRGDYGYTF. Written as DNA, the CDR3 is TGTGCCAGTTACAGGGGGGACTATGGCTACACCTTC.

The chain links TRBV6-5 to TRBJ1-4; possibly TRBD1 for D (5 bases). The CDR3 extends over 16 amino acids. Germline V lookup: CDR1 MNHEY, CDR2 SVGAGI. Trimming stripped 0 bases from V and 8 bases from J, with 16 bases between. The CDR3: CASSYSQGGIAEKLFF. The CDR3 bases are TGTGCCAGCAGTTACTCCCAGGGCGGAATTGCCGAAAAACTGTTTTTT.

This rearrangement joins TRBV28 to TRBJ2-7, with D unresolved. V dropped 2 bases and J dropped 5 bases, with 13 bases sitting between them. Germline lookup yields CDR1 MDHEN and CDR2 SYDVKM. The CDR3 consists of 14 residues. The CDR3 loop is CASSLAGFRDEQYF. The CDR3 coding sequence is TGTGCCAGCAGTTTAGCAGGATTTCGTGACGAGCAGTACTTC.

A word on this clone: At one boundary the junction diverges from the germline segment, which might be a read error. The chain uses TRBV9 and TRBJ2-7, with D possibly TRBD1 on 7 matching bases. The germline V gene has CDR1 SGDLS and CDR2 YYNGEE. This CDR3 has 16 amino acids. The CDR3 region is CASSPSGDSYSNEQYF. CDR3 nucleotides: TGTGCCAGCAGTCCGTCGGGGGACAGTTACTCCAACGAGCAGTACTTC.

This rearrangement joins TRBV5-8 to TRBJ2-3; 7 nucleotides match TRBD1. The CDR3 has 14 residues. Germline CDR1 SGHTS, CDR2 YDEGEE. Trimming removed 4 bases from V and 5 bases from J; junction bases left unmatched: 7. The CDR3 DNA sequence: TGTGCCAGCAGCCTAGACAGGGTCCAAGATACGCAGTATTTT. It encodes CASSLDRVQDTQYF.

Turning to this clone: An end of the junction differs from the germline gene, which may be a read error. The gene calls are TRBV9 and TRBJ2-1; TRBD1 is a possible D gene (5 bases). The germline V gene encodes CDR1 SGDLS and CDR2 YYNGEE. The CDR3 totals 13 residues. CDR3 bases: TGTGCCAGCAGCTCAACAGGTTACAATGATCAGTTCTTC. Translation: CASSSTGYNDQFF. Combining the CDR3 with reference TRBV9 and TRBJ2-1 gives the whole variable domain DSGVTQTPKHLITATGQRVTLRCSPRSGDLSVYWYQQSLDQGLQFLIQYYNGEERAKGNILERFSAQQFPDLHSELNLSSLELGDSALYFCASSSTGYNDQFFGPGTRLTVL.

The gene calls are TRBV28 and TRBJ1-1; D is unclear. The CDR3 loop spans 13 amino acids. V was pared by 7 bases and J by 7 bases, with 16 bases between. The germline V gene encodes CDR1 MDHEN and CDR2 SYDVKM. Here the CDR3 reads CASTETRGDEAFF. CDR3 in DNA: TGTGCCAGCACCGAAACCCGGGGAGATGAAGCTTTCTTT.

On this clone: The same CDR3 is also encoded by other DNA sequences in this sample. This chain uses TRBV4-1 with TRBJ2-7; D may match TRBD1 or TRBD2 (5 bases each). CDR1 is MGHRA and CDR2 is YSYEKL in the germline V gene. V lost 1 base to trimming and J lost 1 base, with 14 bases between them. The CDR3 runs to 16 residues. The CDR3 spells CASSQVEASGSYEQYF. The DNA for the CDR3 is TGCGCCAGCAGCCAAGTGGAGGCCTCAGGGTCCTACGAGCAGTACTTC.

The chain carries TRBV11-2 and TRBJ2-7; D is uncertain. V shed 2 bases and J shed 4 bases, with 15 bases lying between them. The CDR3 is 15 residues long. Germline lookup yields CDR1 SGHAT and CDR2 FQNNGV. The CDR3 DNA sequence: TGTGCCAGCAGCTTAAACCGGGCCTCAGGATACGAGCAGTACTTC. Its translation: CASSLNRASGYEQYF.

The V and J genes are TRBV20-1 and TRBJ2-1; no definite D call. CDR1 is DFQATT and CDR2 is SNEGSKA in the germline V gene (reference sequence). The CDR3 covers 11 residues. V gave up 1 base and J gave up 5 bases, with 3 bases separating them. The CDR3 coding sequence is TGCAGTGCTAGAGCGCACAATGAGCAGTTCTTC. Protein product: CSARAHNEQFF.

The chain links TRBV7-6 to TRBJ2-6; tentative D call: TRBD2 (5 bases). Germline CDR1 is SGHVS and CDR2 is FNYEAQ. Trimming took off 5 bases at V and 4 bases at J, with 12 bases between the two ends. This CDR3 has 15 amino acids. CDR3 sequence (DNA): TGTGCCAGCAGCCCTAGAGGGCAGGGGGCCAACGTCCTGACTTTC. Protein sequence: CASSPRGQGANVLTF.

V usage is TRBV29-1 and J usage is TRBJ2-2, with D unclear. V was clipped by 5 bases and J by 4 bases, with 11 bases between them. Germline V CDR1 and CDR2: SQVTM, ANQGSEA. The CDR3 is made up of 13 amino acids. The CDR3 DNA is TGCAGCGTTTACTGGGCGCCCACCGGGGAGCTGTTTTTT. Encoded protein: CSVYWAPTGELFF.

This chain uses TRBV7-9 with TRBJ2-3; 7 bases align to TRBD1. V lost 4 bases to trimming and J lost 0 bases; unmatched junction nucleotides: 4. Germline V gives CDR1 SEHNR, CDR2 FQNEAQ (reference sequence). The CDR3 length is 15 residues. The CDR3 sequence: CASSSRDRSTDTQYF. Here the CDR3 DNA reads TGTGCCAGCAGCTCCCGGGACAGAAGCACAGATACGCAGTATTTT.

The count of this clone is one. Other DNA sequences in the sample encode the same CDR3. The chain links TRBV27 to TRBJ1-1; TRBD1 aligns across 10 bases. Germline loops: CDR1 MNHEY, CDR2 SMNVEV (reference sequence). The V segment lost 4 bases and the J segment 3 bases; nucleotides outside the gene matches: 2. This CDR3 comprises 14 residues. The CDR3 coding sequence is TGTGCCAGCAGTTGGGACAGGGGTCACACTGAAGCTTTCTTT. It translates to CASSWDRGHTEAFF.

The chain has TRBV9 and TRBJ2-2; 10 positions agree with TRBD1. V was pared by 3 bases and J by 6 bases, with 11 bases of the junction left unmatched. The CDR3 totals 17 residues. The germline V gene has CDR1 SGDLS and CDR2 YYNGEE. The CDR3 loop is CASSGGLPDRGSGELFF. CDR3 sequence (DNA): TGTGCCAGCAGCGGAGGACTACCGGACAGGGGGTCCGGGGAGCTGTTTTTT.

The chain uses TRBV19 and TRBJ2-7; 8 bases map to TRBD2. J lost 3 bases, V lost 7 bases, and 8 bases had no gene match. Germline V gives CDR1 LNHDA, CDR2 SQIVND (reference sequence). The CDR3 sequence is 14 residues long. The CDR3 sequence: CASKSREGLYEQYF. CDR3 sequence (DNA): TGTGCCAGTAAAAGCCGGGAGGGCCTCTACGAGCAGTACTTC.

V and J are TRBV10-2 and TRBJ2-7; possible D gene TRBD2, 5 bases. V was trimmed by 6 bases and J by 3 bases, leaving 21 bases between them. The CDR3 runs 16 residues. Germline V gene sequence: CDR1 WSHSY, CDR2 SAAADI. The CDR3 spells CASRAGPRGIVYEQYF. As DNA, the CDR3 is TGCGCCAGCAGAGCTGGCCCCAGAGGGATAGTCTACGAGCAGTACTTC.

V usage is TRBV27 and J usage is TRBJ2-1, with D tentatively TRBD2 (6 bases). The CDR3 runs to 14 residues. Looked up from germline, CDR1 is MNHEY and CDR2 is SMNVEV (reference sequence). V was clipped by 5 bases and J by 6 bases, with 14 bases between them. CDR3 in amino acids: CASSPPMTSNEQFF. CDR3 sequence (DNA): TGTGCCAGCAGTCCACCTATGACTAGCAATGAGCAGTTCTTC.

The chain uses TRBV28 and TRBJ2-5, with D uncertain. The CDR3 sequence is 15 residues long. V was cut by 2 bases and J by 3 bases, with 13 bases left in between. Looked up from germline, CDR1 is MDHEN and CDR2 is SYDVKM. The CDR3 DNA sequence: TGTGCCAGCAGTTTAGTTGTTGTAGGAAAAGAGACCCAGTACTTC. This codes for CASSLVVVGKETQYF.

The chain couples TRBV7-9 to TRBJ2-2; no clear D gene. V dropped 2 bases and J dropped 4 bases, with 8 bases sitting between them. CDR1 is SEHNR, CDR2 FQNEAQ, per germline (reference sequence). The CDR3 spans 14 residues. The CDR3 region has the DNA TGTGCCAGCAGCTTATCCCAGAGCACCGGGGAGCTGTTTTTT. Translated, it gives CASSLSQSTGELFF.

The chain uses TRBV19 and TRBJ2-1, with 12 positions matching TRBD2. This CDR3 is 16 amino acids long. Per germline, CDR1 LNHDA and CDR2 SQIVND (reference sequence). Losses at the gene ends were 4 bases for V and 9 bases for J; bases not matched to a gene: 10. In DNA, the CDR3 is TGTGCCAGTAGTACTTGGACTAGCGGGATAGTCGTTGAGCAGTTCTTC. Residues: CASSTWTSGIVVEQFF.